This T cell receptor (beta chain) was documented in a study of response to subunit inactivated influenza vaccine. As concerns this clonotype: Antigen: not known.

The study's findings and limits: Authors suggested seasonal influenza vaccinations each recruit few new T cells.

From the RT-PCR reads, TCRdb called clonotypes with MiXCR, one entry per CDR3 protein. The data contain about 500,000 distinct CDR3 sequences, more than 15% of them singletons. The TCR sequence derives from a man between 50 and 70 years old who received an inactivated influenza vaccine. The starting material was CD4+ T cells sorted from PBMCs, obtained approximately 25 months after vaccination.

The chain's CDR3 is CASSSRQAAGVTQHF. The CDR3, as DNA: TGTGCCAGCAGCTCCCGACAGGCCGCGGGGGTGACCCAGCATTTT. This sequence joins TRBV11-2 and TRBJ1-5; TRBD1 is a possible D gene (6 bases). There are 15 residues in the CDR3. Looked up from germline, CDR1 is SGHAT and CDR2 is FQNNGV. The V gene lost 4 bases and the J gene lost 11 bases, with 21 bases spanning the gap.